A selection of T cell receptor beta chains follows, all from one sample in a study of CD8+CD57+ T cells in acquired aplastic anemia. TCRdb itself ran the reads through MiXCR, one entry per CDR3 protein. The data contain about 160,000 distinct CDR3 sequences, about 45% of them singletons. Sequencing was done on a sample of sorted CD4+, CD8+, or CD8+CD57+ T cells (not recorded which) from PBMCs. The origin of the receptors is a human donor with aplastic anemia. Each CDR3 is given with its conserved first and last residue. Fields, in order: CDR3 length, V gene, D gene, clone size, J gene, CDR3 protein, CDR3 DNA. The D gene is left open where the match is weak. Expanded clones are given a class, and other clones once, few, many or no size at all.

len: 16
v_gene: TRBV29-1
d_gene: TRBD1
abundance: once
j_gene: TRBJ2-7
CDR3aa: CSVEILDRGRPYEQYF
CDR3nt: TGCAGCGTTGAAATATTGGACAGGGGGCGCCCCTACGAGCAGTACTTC

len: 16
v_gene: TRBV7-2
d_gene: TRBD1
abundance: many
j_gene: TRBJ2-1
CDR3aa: CASSLAGTASYNEQFF
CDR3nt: TGTGCCAGCAGCTTAGCCGGGACAGCTTCCTACAATGAGCAGTTCTTC

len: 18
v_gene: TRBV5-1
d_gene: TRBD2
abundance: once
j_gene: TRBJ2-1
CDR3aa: CASSLLLPGLAGDGEQLF
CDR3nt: TGCGCCAGCAGCTTACTTTTACCGGGACTAGCGGGAGATGGTGAGCAGCTCTTC

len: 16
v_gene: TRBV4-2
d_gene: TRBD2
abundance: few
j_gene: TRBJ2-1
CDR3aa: CASSQDRAGGRNEQFF
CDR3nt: TGTGCCAGCAGCCAAGATCGAGCGGGAGGGCGGAATGAGCAGTTCTTC

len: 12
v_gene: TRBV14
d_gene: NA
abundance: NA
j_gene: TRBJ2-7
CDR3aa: CASSRHAYEQYF
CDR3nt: TGTGCCAGCAGCCGACATGCCTACGAGCAGTACTTC

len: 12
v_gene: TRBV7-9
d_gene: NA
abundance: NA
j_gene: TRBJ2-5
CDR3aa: CASTLFGATQYF
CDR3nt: TGTGCCAGCACCCTTTTCGGGGCGACCCAGTACTTC

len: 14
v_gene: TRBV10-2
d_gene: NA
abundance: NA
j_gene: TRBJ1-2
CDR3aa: CASKRTEGSYGYTF
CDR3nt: TGCGCCAGCAAAAGGACAGAGGGGTCCTATGGCTACACCTTC

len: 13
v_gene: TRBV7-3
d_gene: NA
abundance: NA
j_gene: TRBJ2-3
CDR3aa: CASSRLGTDTQYF
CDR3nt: TGTGCCAGCAGCCGGCTGGGCACAGATACGCAGTATTTT

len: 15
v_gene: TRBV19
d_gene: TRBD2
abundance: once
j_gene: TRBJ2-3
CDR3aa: CASSIQAGGGDTQYF
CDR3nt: TGTGCCAGTAGTATACAAGCGGGAGGGGGAGATACGCAGTATTTT

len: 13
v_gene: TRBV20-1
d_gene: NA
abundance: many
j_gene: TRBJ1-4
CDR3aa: CSARRQVFEKLFF
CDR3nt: TGCAGTGCTAGAAGGCAGGTCTTTGAAAAACTGTTTTTT

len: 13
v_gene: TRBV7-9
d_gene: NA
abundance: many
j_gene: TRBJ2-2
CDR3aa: CASNLGDTGELFF
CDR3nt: TGTGCCAGCAACCTCGGCGACACCGGGGAGCTGTTTTTT

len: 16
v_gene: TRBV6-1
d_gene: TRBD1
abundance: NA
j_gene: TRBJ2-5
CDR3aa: CASTVPGQTSQETQYF
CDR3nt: TGTGCCAGCACCGTTCCGGGACAGACTTCTCAAGAGACCCAGTACTTC

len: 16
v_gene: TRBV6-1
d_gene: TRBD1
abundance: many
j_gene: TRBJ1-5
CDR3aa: CASSEWLGTGTSPQHF
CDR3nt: TGTGCCAGCAGTGAATGGTTGGGGACAGGGACGTCGCCCCAGCATTTT

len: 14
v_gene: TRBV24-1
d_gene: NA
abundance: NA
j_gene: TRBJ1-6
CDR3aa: CATSDFRALSPLHF
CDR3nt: TGTGCCACCAGTGATTTTCGGGCGTTGTCACCCCTCCACTTT

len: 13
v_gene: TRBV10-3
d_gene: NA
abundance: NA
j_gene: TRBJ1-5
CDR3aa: CATGENSNQPQHF
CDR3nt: TGTGCCACCGGGGAGAATAGCAATCAGCCCCAGCATTTT

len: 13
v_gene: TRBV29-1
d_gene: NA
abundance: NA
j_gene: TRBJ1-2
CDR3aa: CSVQSGETYGYTF
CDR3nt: TGCAGCGTACAATCGGGGGAAACCTATGGCTACACCTTC

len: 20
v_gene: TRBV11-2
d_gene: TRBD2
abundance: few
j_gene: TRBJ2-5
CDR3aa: CASSFSTSVAWASQGETQYF
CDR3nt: TGTGCCAGCAGCTTCTCGACTAGCGTGGCCTGGGCGTCCCAAGGGGAGACCCAGTACTTC

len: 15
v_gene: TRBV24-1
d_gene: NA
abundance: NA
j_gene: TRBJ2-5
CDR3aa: CATSDLRETQETQYF
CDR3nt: TGTGCCACCAGTGACCTCAGGGAAACCCAAGAGACCCAGTACTTC

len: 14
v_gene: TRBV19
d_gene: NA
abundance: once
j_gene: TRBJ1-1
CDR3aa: CASSRDGSDTEAFF
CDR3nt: TGTGCCAGTAGTAGGGATGGGAGCGACACTGAAGCTTTCTTT

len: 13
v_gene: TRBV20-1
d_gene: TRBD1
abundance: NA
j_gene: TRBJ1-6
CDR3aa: CSAAGQGYSPLHF
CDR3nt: TGCAGTGCTGCCGGACAGGGTTATTCACCCCTCCACTTT

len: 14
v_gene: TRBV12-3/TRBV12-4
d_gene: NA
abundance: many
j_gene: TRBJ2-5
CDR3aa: CASSPPGVAPGVSF
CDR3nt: TGTGCCAGCAGCCCTCCGGGCGTTGCCCCAGGGGTATCCTTC

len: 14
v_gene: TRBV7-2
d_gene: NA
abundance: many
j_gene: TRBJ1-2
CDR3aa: CASSLTKELDGYTF
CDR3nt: TGTGCCAGCAGCTTGACCAAGGAGCTCGATGGCTACACCTTC

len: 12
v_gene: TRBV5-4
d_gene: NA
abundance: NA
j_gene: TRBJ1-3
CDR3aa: CASSFHGSTIYF
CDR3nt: TGTGCCAGCAGCTTCCACGGAAGCACCATATATTTT

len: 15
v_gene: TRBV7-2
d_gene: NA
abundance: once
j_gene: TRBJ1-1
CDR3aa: CASSLSFNRRAGAFF
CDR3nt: TGTGCCAGCAGCTTAAGCTTTAATCGGCGGGCAGGGGCTTTCTTT

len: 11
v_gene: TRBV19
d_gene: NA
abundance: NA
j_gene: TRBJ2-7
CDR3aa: CASSSEYEQYF
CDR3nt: TGTGCCAGTAGTTCAGAATACGAGCAGTACTTC

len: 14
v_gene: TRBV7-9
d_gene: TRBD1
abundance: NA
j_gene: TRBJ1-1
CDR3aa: CASSYETGETEAFF
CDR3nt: TGTGCCAGCAGTTACGAGACAGGGGAGACTGAAGCTTTCTTT

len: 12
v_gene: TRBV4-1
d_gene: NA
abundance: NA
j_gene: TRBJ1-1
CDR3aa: CASSQGTVEAFF
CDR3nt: TGCGCCAGCAGCCAAGGAACAGTTGAAGCTTTCTTT

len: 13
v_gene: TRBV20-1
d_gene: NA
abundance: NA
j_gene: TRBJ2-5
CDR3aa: CSARDRQKETQYF
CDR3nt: TGCAGTGCTAGAGATCGTCAGAAGGAGACCCAGTACTTC

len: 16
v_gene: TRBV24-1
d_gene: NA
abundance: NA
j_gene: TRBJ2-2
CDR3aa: CATSDGETVNTGELFF
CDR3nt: TGTGCCACCAGTGACGGCGAGACAGTGAACACCGGGGAGCTGTTTTTT

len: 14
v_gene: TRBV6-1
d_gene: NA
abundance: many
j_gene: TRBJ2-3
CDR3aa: CASSPTGSTDTQYF
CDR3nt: TGTGCCAGCAGCCCAACGGGTAGCACAGATACGCAGTATTTT

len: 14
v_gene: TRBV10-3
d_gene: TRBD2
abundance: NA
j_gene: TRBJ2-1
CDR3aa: CAISGEGSYNEQFF
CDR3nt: TGTGCCATCAGTGGGGAGGGGTCCTACAATGAGCAGTTCTTC

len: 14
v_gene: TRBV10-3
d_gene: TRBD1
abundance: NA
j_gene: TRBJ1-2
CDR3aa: CAISGDRGYYGYTF
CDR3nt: TGTGCCATCAGTGGGGACAGGGGCTACTATGGCTACACCTTC

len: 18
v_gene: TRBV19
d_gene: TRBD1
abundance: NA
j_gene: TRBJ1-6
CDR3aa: CASSAGQGAGSYNSPLHF
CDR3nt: TGTGCCAGTAGTGCGGGACAGGGCGCGGGGTCCTATAATTCACCCCTCCACTTT